This T cell receptor (beta chain) was sequenced during a study of preoperative IRX-2 immunotherapy in early breast cancer. Germline V gene lookup returns CDR1 SGHNT and CDR2 YENEEA. The CDR3 is 15 amino acids. The ends were cut back, 3 bases at V and 4 bases at J, with 13 bases in the middle. The treatment: preoperative locoregional IRX-2 cytokine immunotherapy. Some clones are missing from TCRdb's copy, which holds only in-frame ones; the method was immunoSEQ multiplex PCR. The table lists 25,000 to 35,000 clones, approximately 80% of them singletons. In this sample, this clone turned up a few times.

The specimen was obtained from a patient treated with IRX-2 immunotherapy. The chain is built from TRBV11-3 and TRBJ1-3; perhaps TRBD1 as D (6 bases). The source is a human donor with breast cancer. CDR3 protein: CASSLAAGEGNTIYF. CDR3 nucleotides: TGTGCCAGCAGCTTGGCCGCAGGGGAGGGAAACACCATATATTTT.